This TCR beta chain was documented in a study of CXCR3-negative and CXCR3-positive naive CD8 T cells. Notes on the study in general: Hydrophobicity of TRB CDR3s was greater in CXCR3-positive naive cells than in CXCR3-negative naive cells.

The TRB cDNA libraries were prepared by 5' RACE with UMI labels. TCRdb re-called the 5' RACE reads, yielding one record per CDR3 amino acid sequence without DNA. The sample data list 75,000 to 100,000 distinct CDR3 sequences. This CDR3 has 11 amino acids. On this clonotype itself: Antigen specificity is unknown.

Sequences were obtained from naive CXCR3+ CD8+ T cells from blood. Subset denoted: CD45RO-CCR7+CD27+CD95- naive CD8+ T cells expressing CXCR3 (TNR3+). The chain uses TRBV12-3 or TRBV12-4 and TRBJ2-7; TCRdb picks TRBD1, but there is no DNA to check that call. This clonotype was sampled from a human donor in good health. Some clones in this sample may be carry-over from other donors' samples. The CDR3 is CASGGYYEQYF.